Listed below are T cell receptor beta chains from one sample, sequenced in a study of blood T cell repertoires in COVID-19. This table comes from immunoSEQ multiplex PCR, and its TCRdb copy is limited to in-frame clones, with some not included. The table includes about 330,000 clones, nearly 90% detected once. The sample comprised PBMCs or T cells enriched from blood (not recorded which). The receptor source for this set is a woman under 40 who had recovered from COVID-19. The CDR3 runs from the conserved cysteine through the conserved F or W. D genes are given only for firm matches. Clone size is shown for a subset of rows, as once, few, many or a class of expanded clone.

>TRBJ2-2|TRBV6-5|13|.|.
TGTGCCACAGAGACAGCGAACACCGGGGAGCTGTTTTTT
CATETANTGELFF
>TRBJ1-1|TRBV7-9|15|.|TRBD1
TGTGCCAGCAGAAAGAATGACAGGGTGGCCACTGAAGCTTTCTTT
CASRKNDRVATEAFF
>TRBJ1-2|TRBV7-9|14|.|.
TGTGCCAGCAGCTTCACAGCCGCTAACTATGGCTACACCTTC
CASSFTAANYGYTF
>TRBJ1-5|TRBV16|15|.|TRBD1
TGTGCCAGCAGCGTGACAGGGGGCGCGGATCAGCCCCAGCATTTT
CASSVTGGADQPQHF
>TRBJ1-2|TRBV12-3/TRBV12-4|12|.|.
TGTGCCAGCTCTCCCGCGGGATATGGCTACACCTTC
CASSPAGYGYTF
>TRBJ1-2|TRBV7-9|15|.|.
TGTGCCAGCAGCTTAAAAGGGGCTGAGCGTCTTGGCTACACCTTC
CASSLKGAERLGYTF
>TRBJ1-2|TRBV5-1|13|.|.
TGCGCCAGCAGCTTGGATTCGGGAGAAGGCTACACCTTC
CASSLDSGEGYTF
>TRBJ1-2|TRBV5-1|14|.|.
TGCGCCAGCAGCACCCTACAGGGTGAAGGTGGCTACACCTTC
CASSTLQGEGGYTF
>TRBJ2-7|TRBV5-6|14|.|TRBD1
TGTGCCAGCAGCTTCGGGACAGGAAGCTACGAGCAGTACTTC
CASSFGTGSYEQYF
>TRBJ2-2|TRBV5-4|15|once|.
TGTGCCAGCAGCGATACTAGCAGGGACACCGGGGAGCTGTTTTTT
CASSDTSRDTGELFF
>TRBJ1-2|TRBV7-2|13|once|TRBD1
TGTGCCAGCAGCCCAGACAGGGTGGGTGGCTACACCTTC
CASSPDRVGGYTF
>TRBJ1-1|TRBV5-1|13|.|.
TGCGCCAGCAGACTCCTGCGGAACACTGAAGCTTTCTTT
CASRLLRNTEAFF
>TRBJ1-2|TRBV2|15|once|.
TGTGCCAGCAGTGAAGCGGGGCGTGAAGCCTATGGCTACACCTTC
CASSEAGREAYGYTF
>TRBJ2-7|TRBV7-8|18|.|TRBD2
TGTGCCAGCAGCTTAGCCACTAGCGGGGGGGCCGGGACCTACGAGCAGTACTTC
CASSLATSGGAGTYEQYF
>TRBJ2-2|TRBV19|15|.|.
TGTGCCAGTAGTATAGATCTAGGGAGAACCGGGGAGCTGTTTTTT
CASSIDLGRTGELFF
>TRBJ2-1|TRBV3-1/TRBV3-2|14|.|TRBD2
TGTGCCAGCAACCTAGCGGGGGCTCGTAATGAGCAGTTCTTC
CASNLAGARNEQFF
>TRBJ2-1|TRBV6-5|13|.|.
TGTGCCAGTTCGGGGGAGACCTACAATGAGCAGTTCTTC
CASSGETYNEQFF
>TRBJ1-1|TRBV18|13|.|.
TGTGCCAGCCAAACCACGGGGAACACTGAAGCTTTCTTT
CASQTTGNTEAFF
>TRBJ1-2|TRBV27|13|.|.
TGTGCCAGCAGTTTTTCGGGGGGGTATGGCTACACCTTC
CASSFSGGYGYTF
>TRBJ2-1|TRBV6-1|16|once|.
TGTGCCAGCAGTGGGGTAGGCGGTAGCTCCTACAATGAGCAGTTCTTC
CASSGVGGSSYNEQFF
>TRBJ1-4|TRBV5-1|18|.|.
TGCGCCAGCAGCTTTCTAGGACACATGAGCCAATGGAATGAAAAACTGTTTTTT
CASSFLGHMSQWNEKLFF
>TRBJ1-5|TRBV4-3|16|.|TRBD1
TGCGCCAGCAGCAAAACCGGGACAGGGGGCAATCAGCCCCAGCATTTT
CASSKTGTGGNQPQHF
>TRBJ1-1|TRBV2|14|.|.
TGTGCCAGCAGACAGGGAGAAGGGAACACTGAAGCTTTCTTT
CASRQGEGNTEAFF
>TRBJ1-2|TRBV19|15|few|.
TGTGCCAGTAGTACACGAGGACGGACAAACTATGGCTACACCTTC
CASSTRGRTNYGYTF
>TRBJ2-3|TRBV19|17|few|TRBD1
TGTGCCAGTAGCACCGACGTGGGACAGGGGGCTTCAGATACGCAGTATTTT
CASSTDVGQGASDTQYF
>TRBJ2-5|TRBV6-5|15|.|.
TGTGCCAGCAGTCATGGGACAACCATCCAAGAGACCCAGTACTTC
CASSHGTTIQETQYF
>TRBJ1-2|TRBV7-9|16|.|.
TGTGCCAGCAGCTTAGCCGCGGCAGCCCTTAACTATGGCTACACCTTC
CASSLAAAALNYGYTF
>TRBJ2-1|TRBV5-4|12|.|.
TGTGCCAGCAGCCCTGGGGGCGGTGAGCAGTTCTTC
CASSPGGGEQFF
>TRBJ2-1|TRBV19|15|.|TRBD1
TGTGCCAGCTCGACCCAGGGGGCATTACTCAATGAGCAGTTCTTC
CASSTQGALLNEQFF
>TRBJ1-1|TRBV9|13|once|.
TGTGCCAGCAGCGTAGGAGGGAGCACTGAAGCTTTCTTT
CASSVGGSTEAFF
>TRBJ1-2|TRBV6-2/TRBV6-3|15|.|.
TGTGCCAGCAGTTATCTCGAGGGTTCAGCCTATGGCTACACCTTC
CASSYLEGSAYGYTF
>TRBJ2-7|TRBV28|17|.|.
TGTGCCAGCAGTTTCCGACGTGCAGGGACTCGGCCGTACGAGCAGTACTTC
CASSFRRAGTRPYEQYF
>TRBJ1-1|TRBV12-3/TRBV12-4|13|.|.
TGTGCCAGCAGTTTGCCGAACGGTCTTGAAGCTTTCTTT
CASSLPNGLEAFF
>TRBJ2-1|TRBV4-2|16|.|TRBD2
TGTGCCAGCAGCCAAGCGGCTAGCGGGGGGGCAAGGGAGCAGTTCTTC
CASSQAASGGAREQFF
>TRBJ1-2|TRBV7-2|14|.|.
TGTGCCAGCAGCCCACGGGTGGAGATCTATGGCTACACCTTC
CASSPRVEIYGYTF
>TRBJ2-1|TRBV5-1|14|.|TRBD1
TGCGCCAGCAGCATTGGGACAGGGGGAGATGAGCAGTTCTTC
CASSIGTGGDEQFF
>TRBJ2-7|TRBV6-1|11|few|.
TGTGCCAGCAGTGAAGCGCAGGCATGGTACTTC
CASSEAQAWYF
>TRBJ1-1|TRBV27|15|.|.
TGTGCCAGCAGTCAAACATCAAAGCGCATCACTGAAGCTTTCTTT
CASSQTSKRITEAFF
>TRBJ1-1|TRBV15|16|.|TRBD1
TGTGCCACCAGCAGGGCCTCCGGGACAGGCAACACTGAAGCTTTCTTT
CATSRASGTGNTEAFF
>TRBJ1-1|TRBV12-3/TRBV12-4|13|.|.
TGTGCCAGCAGCGGACAGCCGAACACTGAAGCTTTCTTT
CASSGQPNTEAFF
>TRBJ1-1|TRBV12-3/TRBV12-4|12|.|.
TGTGCCAGCAGCCTTGGAGGGGAAAGAGCTTTCTTT
CASSLGGERAFF
>TRBJ1-6|TRBV24-1|18|.|TRBD1
TGTGCCACCAGTGATTGGACAGGGGGGCTTTCCTATAATTCACCCCTCCACTTT
CATSDWTGGLSYNSPLHF
>TRBJ1-3|TRBV14|14|.|.
TGTGCCAGCAGCACATACAACTCTGGAAACACCATATATTTT
CASSTYNSGNTIYF
>TRBJ1-1|TRBV3-1/TRBV3-2|14|.|.
TGTGCCAGCAGCCCAGCAACAGGTCAAACTGAAGCTTTCTTT
CASSPATGQTEAFF
>TRBJ2-1|TRBV6-1|17|once|TRBD2
TGTGCCAGCAGTGAAAGTTTGCGGGGGGGCCCCCCTGGTGAGCAGTTCTTC
CASSESLRGGPPGEQFF
>TRBJ1-1|TRBV6-1|11|.|.
TGTGCCAGCAGTGATAACCGGGAAGCTTTCTTT
CASSDNREAFF